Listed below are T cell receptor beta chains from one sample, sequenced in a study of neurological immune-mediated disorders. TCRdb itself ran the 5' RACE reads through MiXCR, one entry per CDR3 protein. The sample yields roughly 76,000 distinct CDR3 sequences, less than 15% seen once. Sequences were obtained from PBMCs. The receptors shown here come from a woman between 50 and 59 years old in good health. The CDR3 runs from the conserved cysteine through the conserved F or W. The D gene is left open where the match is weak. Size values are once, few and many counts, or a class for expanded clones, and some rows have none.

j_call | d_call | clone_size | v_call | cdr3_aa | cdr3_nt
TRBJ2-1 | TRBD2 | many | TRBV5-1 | CASSLGPQAGGQGEQFF | TGCGCCAGCAGCTTGGGCCCTCAGGCGGGGGGGCAGGGTGAGCAGTTCTTC
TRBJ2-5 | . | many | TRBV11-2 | CASMEGVWSETQYF | TGTGCCAGCATGGAGGGGGTGTGGTCCGAGACCCAGTACTTC
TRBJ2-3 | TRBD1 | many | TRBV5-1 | CASSLAPGQGKTDTQYF | TGCGCCAGCAGCTTGGCCCCTGGACAGGGTAAAACAGATACGCAGTATTTT
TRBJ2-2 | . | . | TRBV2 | CASGQTRNTGELFF | TGTGCCAGCGGACAGACCCGCAACACCGGGGAGCTGTTTTTT
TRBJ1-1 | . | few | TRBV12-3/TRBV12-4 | CASTNWGTEAFF | TGTGCCAGCACTAACTGGGGCACTGAAGCTTTCTTT
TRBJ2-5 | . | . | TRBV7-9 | CASSSGGPGSETQYF | TGTGCCAGCAGTTCAGGCGGACCGGGGTCAGAGACCCAGTACTTC
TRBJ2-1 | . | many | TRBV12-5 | CASRRGPPYNEQFF | TGTGCTAGTAGGAGAGGGCCCCCTTACAATGAGCAGTTCTTC
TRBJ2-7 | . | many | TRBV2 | CASKSYGSGYEQYF | TGTGCCAGCAAGTCCTACGGGAGTGGGTACGAGCAGTACTTC
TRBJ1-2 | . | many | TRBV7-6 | CASSMGGGNYGYTF | TGTGCCAGCAGTATGGGAGGTGGGAACTATGGCTACACCTTC
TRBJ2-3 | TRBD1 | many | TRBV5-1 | CASSSSRRQGDTQYF | TGCGCCAGCAGTTCGTCGCGCCGACAGGGAGATACGCAGTATTTT
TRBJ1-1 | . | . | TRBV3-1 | CASSQGRGTEAFF | TGTGCCAGCAGCCAAGGGAGAGGTACTGAAGCTTTCTTT
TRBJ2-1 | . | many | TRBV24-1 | CATSEQGRIEQFF | TGTGCCACCAGCGAACAGGGAAGGATCGAGCAGTTCTTC
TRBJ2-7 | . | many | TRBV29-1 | CSVEGRQTYEQYF | TGCAGCGTTGAGGGTCGGCAAACCTACGAGCAGTACTTC
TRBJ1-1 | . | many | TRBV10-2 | CASSEGFGVTEAFF | TGCGCCAGCAGTGAAGGTTTTGGGGTAACTGAAGCTTTCTTT